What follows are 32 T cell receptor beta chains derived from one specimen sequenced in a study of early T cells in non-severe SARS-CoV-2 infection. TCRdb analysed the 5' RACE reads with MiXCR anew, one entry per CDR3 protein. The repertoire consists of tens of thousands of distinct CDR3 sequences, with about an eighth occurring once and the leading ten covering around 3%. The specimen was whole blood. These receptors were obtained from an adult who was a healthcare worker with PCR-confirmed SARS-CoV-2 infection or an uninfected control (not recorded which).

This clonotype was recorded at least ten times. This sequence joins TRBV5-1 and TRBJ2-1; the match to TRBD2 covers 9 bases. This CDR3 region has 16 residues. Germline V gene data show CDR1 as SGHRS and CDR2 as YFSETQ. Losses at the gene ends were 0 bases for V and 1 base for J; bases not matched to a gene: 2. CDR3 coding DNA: TGCGCCAGCAGCTTGGCCCTAGCGGGGTCCTACAATGAGCAGTTCTTC. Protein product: CASSLALAGSYNEQFF.

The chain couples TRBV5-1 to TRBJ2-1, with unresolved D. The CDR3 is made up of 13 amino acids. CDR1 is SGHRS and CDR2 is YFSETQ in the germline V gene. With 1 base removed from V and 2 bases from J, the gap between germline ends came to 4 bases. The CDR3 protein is CASSLSAYNEQFF. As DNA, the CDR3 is TGCGCCAGCAGCTTGTCAGCCTACAATGAGCAGTTCTTC. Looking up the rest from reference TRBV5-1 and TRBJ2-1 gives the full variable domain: KAGVTQTPRYLIKTRGQQVTLSCSPISGHRSVSWYQQTPGQGLQFLFEYFSETQRNKGNFPGRFSGRQFSNSRSEMNVSTLELGDSALYLCASSLSAYNEQFFGPGTRLTVL.

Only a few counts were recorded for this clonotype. CDR3 region: CASSPWAANTEAFF. CDR3 in DNA: TGTGCCAGCAGTCCGTGGGCGGCGAACACTGAAGCTTTCTTT. V usage is TRBV6-5 and J usage is TRBJ1-1; D ambiguous. Germline-derived CDR1 and CDR2 are MNHEY and SVGAGI. The ends were cut back, 5 bases at V and 1 base at J, with 11 bases in the middle. The CDR3 contains 14 residues.

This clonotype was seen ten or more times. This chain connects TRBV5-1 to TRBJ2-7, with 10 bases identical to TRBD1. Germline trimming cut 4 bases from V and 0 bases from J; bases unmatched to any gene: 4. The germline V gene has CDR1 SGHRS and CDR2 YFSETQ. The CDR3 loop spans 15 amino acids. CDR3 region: CASSPWTGGSYEQYF. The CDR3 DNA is TGCGCCAGCAGCCCATGGACAGGGGGCTCCTACGAGCAGTACTTC.

The CDR3 loop is CASSSAHSQPQHF. In nucleotides, the CDR3 is TGTGCCAGTAGCAGTGCCCACAGTCAGCCCCAGCATTTT. J is TRBJ1-5 and V is TRBV19; D gene uncertain. The CDR3 has 13 residues. The germline V gene has CDR1 LNHDA and CDR2 SQIVND (reference sequence). V lost 6 bases to trimming and J lost 6 bases, with 12 bases between them.

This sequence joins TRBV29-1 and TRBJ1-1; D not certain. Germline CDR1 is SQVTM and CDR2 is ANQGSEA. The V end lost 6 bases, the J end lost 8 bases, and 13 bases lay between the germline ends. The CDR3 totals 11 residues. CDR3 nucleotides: TGCAGCGTGGAGGGTGTCAGGGAAGCTTTCTTT. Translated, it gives CSVEGVREAFF.

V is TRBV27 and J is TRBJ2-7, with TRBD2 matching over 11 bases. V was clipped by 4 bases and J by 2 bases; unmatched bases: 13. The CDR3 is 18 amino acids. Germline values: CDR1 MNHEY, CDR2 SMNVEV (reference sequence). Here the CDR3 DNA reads TGTGCCAGCAGTTCCGGACTAGCGGGTGTCAGATTCGCCTACGAGCAGTACTTC. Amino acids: CASSSGLAGVRFAYEQYF.

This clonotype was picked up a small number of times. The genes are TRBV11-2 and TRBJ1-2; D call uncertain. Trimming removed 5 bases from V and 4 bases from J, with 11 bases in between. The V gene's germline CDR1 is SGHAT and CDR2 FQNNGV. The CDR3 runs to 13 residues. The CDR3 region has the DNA TGTGCCAGCAGCCGGAACATGGTCTATGGCTACACCTTC. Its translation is CASSRNMVYGYTF.

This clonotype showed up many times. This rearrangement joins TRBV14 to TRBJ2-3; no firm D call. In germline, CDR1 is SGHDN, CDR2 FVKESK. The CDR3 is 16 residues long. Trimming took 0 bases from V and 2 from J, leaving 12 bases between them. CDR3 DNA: TGTGCCAGCAGCCAAGATCGGCGGCCCCCCACAGATACGCAGTATTTT. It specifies CASSQDRRPPTDTQYF.

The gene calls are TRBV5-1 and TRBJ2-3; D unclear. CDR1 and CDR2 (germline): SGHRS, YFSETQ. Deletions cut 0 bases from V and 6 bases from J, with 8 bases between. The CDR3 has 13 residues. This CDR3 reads CASSLEWSDTQYF. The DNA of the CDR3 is TGCGCCAGCAGCTTGGAGTGGTCGGATACGCAGTATTTT.

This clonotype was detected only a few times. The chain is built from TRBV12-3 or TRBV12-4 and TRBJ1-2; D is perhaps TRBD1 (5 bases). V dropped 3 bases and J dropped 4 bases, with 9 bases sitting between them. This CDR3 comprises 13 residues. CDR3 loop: CASSLGVGYGYTF. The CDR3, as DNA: TGTGCCAGCAGTTTGGGGGTTGGCTATGGCTACACCTTC.

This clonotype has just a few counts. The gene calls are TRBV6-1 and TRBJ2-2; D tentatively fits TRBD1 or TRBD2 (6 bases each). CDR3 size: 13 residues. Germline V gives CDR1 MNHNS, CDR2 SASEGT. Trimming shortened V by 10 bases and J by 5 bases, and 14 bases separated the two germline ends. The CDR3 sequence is CATQEGGTGELFF. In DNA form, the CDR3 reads TGTGCCACCCAAGAGGGGGGAACCGGGGAGCTGTTTTTT.

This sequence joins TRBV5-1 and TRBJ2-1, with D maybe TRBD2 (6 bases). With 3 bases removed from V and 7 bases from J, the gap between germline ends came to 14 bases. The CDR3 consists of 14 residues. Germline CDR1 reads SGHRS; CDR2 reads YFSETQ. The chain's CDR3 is CASSWRGAGNEQFF. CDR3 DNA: TGCGCCAGCAGCTGGAGGGGCGCAGGAAATGAGCAGTTCTTC.

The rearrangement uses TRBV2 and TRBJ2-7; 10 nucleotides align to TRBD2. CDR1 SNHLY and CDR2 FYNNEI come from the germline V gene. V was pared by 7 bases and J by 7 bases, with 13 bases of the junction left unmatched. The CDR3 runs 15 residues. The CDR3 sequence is CASTRRELAGWEQYF. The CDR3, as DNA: TGTGCCAGCACCCGGAGGGAACTAGCGGGGTGGGAGCAGTACTTC. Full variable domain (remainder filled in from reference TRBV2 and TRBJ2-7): EPEVTQTPSHQVTQMGQEVILRCVPISNHLYFYWYRQILGQKVEFLVSFYNNEISEKSEIFDDQFSVERPDGSNFTLKIRSTKLEDSAMYFCASTRRELAGWEQYFGPGTRLTVT.

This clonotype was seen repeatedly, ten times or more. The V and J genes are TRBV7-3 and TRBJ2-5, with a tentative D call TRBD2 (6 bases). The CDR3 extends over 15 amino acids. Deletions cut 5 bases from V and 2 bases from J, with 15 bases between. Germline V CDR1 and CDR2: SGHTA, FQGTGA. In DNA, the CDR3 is TGTGCCAGCAGCAATAGCGGAAGTCGTCAAGAGACCCAGTACTTC. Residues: CASSNSGSRQETQYF.

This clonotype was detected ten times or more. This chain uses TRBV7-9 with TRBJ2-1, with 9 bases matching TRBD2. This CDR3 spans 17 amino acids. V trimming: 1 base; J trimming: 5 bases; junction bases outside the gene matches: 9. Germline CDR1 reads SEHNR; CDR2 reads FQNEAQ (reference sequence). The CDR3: CASSLGASGTVHNEQFF. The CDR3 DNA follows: TGTGCCAGCAGCTTAGGGGCTAGCGGGACGGTTCACAATGAGCAGTTCTTC.

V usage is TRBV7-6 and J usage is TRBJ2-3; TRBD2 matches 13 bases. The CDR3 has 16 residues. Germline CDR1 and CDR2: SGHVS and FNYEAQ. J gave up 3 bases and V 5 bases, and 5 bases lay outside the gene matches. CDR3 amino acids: CASSRPGLAGTDTQYF. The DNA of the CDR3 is TGTGCCAGCAGCCGACCGGGACTAGCGGGGACAGATACGCAGTATTTT.

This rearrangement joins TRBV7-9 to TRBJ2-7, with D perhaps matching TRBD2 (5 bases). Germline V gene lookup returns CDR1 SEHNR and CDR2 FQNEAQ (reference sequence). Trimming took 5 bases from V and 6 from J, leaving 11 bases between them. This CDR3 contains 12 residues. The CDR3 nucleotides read TGTGCCAGCAGCGGCCAGGACTCCGAGCAGTACTTC. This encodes CASSGQDSEQYF. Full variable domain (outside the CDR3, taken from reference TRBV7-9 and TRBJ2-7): DTGVSQNPRHKITKRGQNVTFRCDPISEHNRLYWYRQTLGQGPEFLTYFQNEAQLEKSRLLSDRFSAERPKGSFSTLEIQRTEQGDSAMYLCASSGQDSEQYFGPGTRLTVT.

The CDR3 DNA reads as TGTGCCAGCAGTGAACAGCGGGAGCCCTACGAGCAGTACTTC. It specifies CASSEQREPYEQYF. The chain employs TRBV2 and TRBJ2-7, with TRBD2 matching over 8 bases. This CDR3 has 14 amino acids. Per the germline V gene, CDR1 is SNHLY and CDR2 is FYNNEI. Trimming took 2 bases from V and 2 from J; bases not matched to a gene: 2.

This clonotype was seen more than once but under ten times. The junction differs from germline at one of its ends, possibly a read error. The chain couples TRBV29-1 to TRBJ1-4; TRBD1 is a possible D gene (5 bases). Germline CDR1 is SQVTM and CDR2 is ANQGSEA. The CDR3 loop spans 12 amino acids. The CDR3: CSVGQINEKLFF. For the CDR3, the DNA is TGCAGCGTTGGACAGATTAATGAAAAGCTGTTTTTT. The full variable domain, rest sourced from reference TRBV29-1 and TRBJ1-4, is SAVISQKPSRDICQRGTSLTIQCQVDSQVTMMFWYRQQPGQSLTLIATANQGSEATYESGFVIDKFPISRPNLTFSTLTVSNMSPEDSSIYLCSVGQINEKLFFGSGTQLSVL.

The DNA of the CDR3 is TGCAGTGCGGAGGGACAGGGGAATGAGGGCTACACCTTC. This translates into CSAEGQGNEGYTF. The V and J genes are TRBV20-1 and TRBJ1-2; 10 bases match TRBD1. V was pared by 6 bases and J by 8 bases, with 9 bases of the junction left unmatched. The germline V gene has CDR1 DFQATT and CDR2 SNEGSKA (reference sequence). The length of the CDR3 is 13 residues.

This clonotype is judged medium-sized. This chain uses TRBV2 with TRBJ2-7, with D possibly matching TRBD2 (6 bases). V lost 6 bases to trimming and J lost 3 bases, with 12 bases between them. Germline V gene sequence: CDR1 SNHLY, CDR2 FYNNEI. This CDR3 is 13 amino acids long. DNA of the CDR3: TGTGCCAGCAGCGCGGGGATCTACTACGAGCAGTACTTC. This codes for CASSAGIYYEQYF.

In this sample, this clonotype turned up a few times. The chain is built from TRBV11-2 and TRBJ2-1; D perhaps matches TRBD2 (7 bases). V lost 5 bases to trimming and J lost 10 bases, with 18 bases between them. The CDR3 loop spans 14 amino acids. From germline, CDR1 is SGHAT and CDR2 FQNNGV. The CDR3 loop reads CASSPRRGRGEQFF. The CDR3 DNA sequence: TGTGCCAGCAGCCCGCGGCGGGGGCGCGGAGAGCAGTTCTTC.

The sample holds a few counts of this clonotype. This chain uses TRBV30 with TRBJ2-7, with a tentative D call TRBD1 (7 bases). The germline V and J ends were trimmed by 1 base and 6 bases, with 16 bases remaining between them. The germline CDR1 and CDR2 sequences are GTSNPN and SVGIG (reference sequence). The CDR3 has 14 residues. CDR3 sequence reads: CAWSAPGGSFEQYF. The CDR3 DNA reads TGTGCCTGGAGTGCCCCAGGGGGGTCTTTCGAGCAGTACTTC.

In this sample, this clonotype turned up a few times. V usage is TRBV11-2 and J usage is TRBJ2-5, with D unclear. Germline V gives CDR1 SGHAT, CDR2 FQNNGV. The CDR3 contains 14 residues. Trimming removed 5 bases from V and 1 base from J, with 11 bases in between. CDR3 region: CASSRNQPQETQYF. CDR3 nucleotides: TGTGCCAGCAGCAGAAACCAACCCCAAGAGACCCAGTACTTC.

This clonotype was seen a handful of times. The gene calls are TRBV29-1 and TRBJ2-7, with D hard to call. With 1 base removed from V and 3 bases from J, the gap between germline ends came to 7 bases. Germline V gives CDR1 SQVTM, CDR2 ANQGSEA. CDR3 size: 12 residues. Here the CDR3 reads CSVEGTSYEQYF. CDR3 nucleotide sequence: TGCAGCGTTGAAGGGACCAGCTACGAGCAGTACTTC.

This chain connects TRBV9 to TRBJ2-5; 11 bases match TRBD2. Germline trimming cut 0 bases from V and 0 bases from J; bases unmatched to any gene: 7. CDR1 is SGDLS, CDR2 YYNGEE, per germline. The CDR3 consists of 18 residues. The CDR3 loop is CASSVESGTSGDQETQYF. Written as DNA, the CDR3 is TGTGCCAGCAGCGTAGAATCCGGGACTAGCGGAGACCAAGAGACCCAGTACTTC.

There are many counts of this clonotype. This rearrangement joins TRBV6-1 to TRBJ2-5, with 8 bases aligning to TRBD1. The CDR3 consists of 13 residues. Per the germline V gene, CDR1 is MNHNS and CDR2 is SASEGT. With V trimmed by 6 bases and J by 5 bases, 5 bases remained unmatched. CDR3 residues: CASRATGDETQYF. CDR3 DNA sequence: TGTGCCAGCAGAGCGACAGGGGACGAGACCCAGTACTTC.

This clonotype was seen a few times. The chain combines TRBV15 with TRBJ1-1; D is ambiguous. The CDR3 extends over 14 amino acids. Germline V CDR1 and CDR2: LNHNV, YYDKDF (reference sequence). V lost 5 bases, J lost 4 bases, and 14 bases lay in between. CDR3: CATSEPTGFTEAFF. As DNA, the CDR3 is TGTGCCACCAGCGAGCCGACGGGGTTCACTGAAGCTTTCTTT. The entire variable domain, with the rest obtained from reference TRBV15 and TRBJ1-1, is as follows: DAMVIQNPRYQVTQFGKPVTLSCSQTLNHNVMYWYQQKSSQAPKLLFHYYDKDFNNEADTPDNFQSRRPNTSFCFLDIRSPGLGDTAMYLCATSEPTGFTEAFFGQGTRLTVV.

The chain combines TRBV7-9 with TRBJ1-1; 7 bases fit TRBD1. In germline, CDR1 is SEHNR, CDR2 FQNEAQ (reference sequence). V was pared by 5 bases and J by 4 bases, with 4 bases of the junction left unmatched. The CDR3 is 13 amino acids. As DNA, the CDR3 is TGTGCCAGCAGCGCGGCAGGGGGCACTGAAGCTTTCTTT. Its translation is CASSAAGGTEAFF.

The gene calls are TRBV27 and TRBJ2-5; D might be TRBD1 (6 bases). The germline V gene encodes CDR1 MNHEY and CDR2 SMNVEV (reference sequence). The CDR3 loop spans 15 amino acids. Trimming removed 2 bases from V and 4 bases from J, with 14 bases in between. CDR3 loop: CASSLQGSLGETQYF. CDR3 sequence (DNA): TGTGCCAGCAGTTTACAGGGGAGCCTAGGAGAGACCCAGTACTTC.

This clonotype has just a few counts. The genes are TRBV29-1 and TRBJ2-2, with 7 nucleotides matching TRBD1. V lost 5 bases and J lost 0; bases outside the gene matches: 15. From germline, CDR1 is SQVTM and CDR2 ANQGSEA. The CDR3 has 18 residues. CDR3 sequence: CSVPHSEGTEANTGELFF. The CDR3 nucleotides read TGCAGCGTTCCCCATTCAGAGGGGACAGAAGCGAACACCGGGGAGCTGTTTTTT.